The 31 T cell receptor beta chains below come from one sample, sequenced in a study of PD-1 blockade in classical Hodgkin lymphoma. The table came from immunoSEQ multiplex PCR; TCRdb's copy has only in-frame clones and leaves some out. The sample contains 90,000 to 100,000 clones, 89% of which appear only once. No patient escaped relapse after autologous stem cell transplantation, and brentuximab vedotin exposure varied. The sample was peripheral blood mononuclear cells (PBMCs), taken before the second cycle of nivolumab. The receptors stem from a human donor with classical Hodgkin lymphoma.

V and J are TRBV5-1 and TRBJ2-2; D not certain. Germline values: CDR1 SGHRS, CDR2 YFSETQ. Trimming cost V 4 bases and J 0 bases, with 7 bases left between them. The CDR3 is 14 residues long. CDR3 in amino acids: CASSLSSNTGELFF. In DNA, the CDR3 is TGCGCCAGCAGCCTTAGTTCGAACACCGGGGAGCTGTTTTTT.

The V gene is TRBV14, the J gene TRBJ2-1, with TRBD1 matching over 9 bases. Germline V gives CDR1 SGHDN, CDR2 FVKESK. The CDR3 spans 15 residues. V lost 1 base to trimming and J lost 8 bases; unmatched junction nucleotides: 6. CDR3 sequence: CASSQGTGGFDEQFF. CDR3 nucleotide sequence: TGTGCCAGCAGCCAAGGAACAGGGGGCTTCGATGAGCAGTTCTTC.

The V gene is TRBV9, the J gene TRBJ2-2; D remains ambiguous. In germline, CDR1 is SGDLS, CDR2 YYNGEE. The CDR3 loop spans 13 amino acids. V was cut by 4 bases and J by 5 bases, with 9 bases left in between. This chain's CDR3 is CASSPPGTGELFF. In DNA, the CDR3 is TGTGCCAGCAGCCCCCCCGGTACCGGGGAGCTGTTTTTT.

The chain is built from TRBV25-1 and TRBJ1-5; D ambiguous. This CDR3 comprises 14 residues. Germline CDR1 and CDR2: MGHDK and SYGVNS. V was cut by 1 base and J by 0 bases, with 4 bases left in between. The CDR3 is CASSEFYSNQPQHF. CDR3 nucleotides: TGTGCCAGCAGTGAATTTTATAGCAATCAGCCCCAGCATTTT.

J is TRBJ2-7 and V is TRBV28, with D unresolved. Germline assignment: CDR1 MDHEN and CDR2 SYDVKM. This CDR3 spans 12 amino acids. The germline V and J ends were trimmed by 6 bases and 4 bases, with 10 bases remaining between them. CDR3 nucleotide sequence: TGTGCCAGCAGAGTCATGGGATACGAGCAGTACTTC. The encoded protein is CASRVMGYEQYF.

The genes are TRBV25-1 and TRBJ2-3; no firm D call. The V gene lost 6 bases and the J gene lost 1 base, with 8 bases spanning the gap. This CDR3 spans 13 amino acids. The germline V gene has CDR1 MGHDK and CDR2 SYGVNS. CDR3 loop: CASRGSGTDTQYF. The CDR3 DNA sequence: TGTGCCAGCAGGGGCTCGGGCACAGATACGCAGTATTTT.

J is TRBJ2-6 and V is TRBV18; the match to TRBD1 covers 9 bases. This CDR3 spans 19 amino acids. CDR1 and CDR2 (germline): KGHSH, LQKENI. V gave up 2 bases and J gave up 2 bases; unmatched junction bases: 10. The CDR3 DNA is TGTGCCAGCTCACCAAAACTGACAGGGGGTACAGCTGGGGCCAACGTCCTGACTTTC. Protein: CASSPKLTGGTAGANVLTF.

The chain joins TRBV7-3 to TRBJ2-7; TRBD1 aligns across 7 bases. In germline, CDR1 is SGHTA, CDR2 FQGTGA. The V gene end was trimmed by 1 base and the J gene end by 3 bases; junction bases not matched to a gene: 6. CDR3 length equals 15 residues. The DNA of the CDR3 is TGTGCCAGCAGCTTAAGAGGGGGCTTCGACTACGAGCAGTACTTC. As protein: CASSLRGGFDYEQYF.

The V and J genes are TRBV10-3 and TRBJ2-2; possibly TRBD1 for D (6 bases). Looked up from germline, CDR1 is ENHRY and CDR2 is SYGVKD. Trimming pared 11 bases from V and 1 base from J, leaving 14 bases between. The CDR3 contains 14 residues. The CDR3 protein is CASTRDKNTGELFF. In DNA, the CDR3 is TGTGCCTCCACTCGGGACAAGAACACCGGGGAGCTGTTTTTT.

The chain combines TRBV29-1 with TRBJ2-3; D may be TRBD2 (6 bases). CDR1 and CDR2 (germline): SQVTM, ANQGSEA. This CDR3 is built from 13 residues. Trimming shortened V by 6 bases and J by 0 bases, and 10 bases separated the two germline ends. CDR3 protein: CSVAGPSTDTQYF. CDR3 bases: TGCAGCGTGGCGGGGCCAAGCACAGATACGCAGTATTTT.

The rearrangement joins TRBV7-9 to TRBJ1-4, with D possibly being TRBD1 (5 bases). Trimming took 5 bases from V and 7 from J, leaving 14 bases between them. The CDR3 has 14 residues. The germline gives CDR1 SEHNR, CDR2 FQNEAQ (reference sequence). DNA for the CDR3: TGTGCCAGCAGCCCAAGTGGGGCGGGTGAAAAACTGTTTTTT. It encodes CASSPSGAGEKLFF.

The CDR3 protein is CASSLAPSGGGPRETQYF. The CDR3, as DNA: TGTGCCAGCAGCTTAGCTCCTAGCGGGGGAGGGCCGCGGGAGACCCAGTACTTC. This sequence joins TRBV7-6 and TRBJ2-5; TRBD2 agrees at 10 bases. V lost 0 bases, J lost 5 bases, and 12 bases stayed unmatched. This CDR3 region has 18 residues. CDR1 and CDR2 (germline): SGHVS, FNYEAQ.

This rearrangement joins TRBV5-1 to TRBJ1-1; D is perhaps TRBD1 (6 bases). CDR1 and CDR2 (germline): SGHRS, YFSETQ. The length of the CDR3 is 14 residues. The V gene lost 1 base and the J gene lost 4 bases, with 11 bases spanning the gap. The CDR3 DNA is TGCGCCAGCAGCTTGTATTCAGGGGCCACTGAAGCTTTCTTT. Amino acids: CASSLYSGATEAFF.

The chain is built from TRBV30 and TRBJ2-5, with 7 bases matching TRBD1. Germline V gives CDR1 GTSNPN, CDR2 SVGIG (reference sequence). The CDR3 loop spans 15 amino acids. Trimming removed 3 bases from V and 3 bases from J; junction bases left unmatched: 10. The CDR3 region has the DNA TGTGCCTGGAGCCTGGGGGCAGGGGGTGAAGAGACCCAGTACTTC. It codes for CAWSLGAGGEETQYF.

Only a few counts were recorded for this clone. This chain joins TRBV9 and TRBJ1-3, with D uncertain. Per the germline V gene, CDR1 is SGDLS and CDR2 is YYNGEE. CDR3 size: 15 residues. The ends were cut back, 4 bases at V and 0 bases at J, with 11 bases in the middle. The CDR3 reads CASSFTEGSGNTIYF. The CDR3 DNA is TGTGCCAGCAGCTTCACCGAAGGCTCTGGAAACACCATATATTTT.

This clone was observed a handful of times. The gene calls are TRBV27 and TRBJ2-2; D remains ambiguous. Germline CDR1 MNHEY, CDR2 SMNVEV (reference sequence). The CDR3 sequence is 14 residues long. Trimming pared 3 bases from V and 5 bases from J, leaving 10 bases between. The CDR3 nucleotides are TGTGCCAGCAGTTTCCGTCACCGGACCGGGGAGCTGTTTTTT. Its translation is CASSFRHRTGELFF.

This chain links TRBV6-1 with TRBJ2-7; 9 bases align to TRBD1. CDR1 MNHNS and CDR2 SASEGT come from the germline V gene. The CDR3 consists of 18 residues. V was pared by 1 base and J by 0 bases, with 10 bases of the junction left unmatched. This CDR3 reads CASSEVPGQGTSSYEQYF. CDR3 in DNA: TGTGCCAGCAGTGAAGTTCCAGGACAGGGGACGAGCTCCTACGAGCAGTACTTC.

V gene TRBV19 combines with J gene TRBJ1-5, with D tentatively TRBD1 (5 bases). Germline V lookup: CDR1 LNHDA, CDR2 SQIVND (reference sequence). Trimming removed 5 bases at V and 3 bases at J, with 17 bases between. This CDR3 comprises 16 residues. The CDR3 is CASSAAPTVYNQPQHF. CDR3 in DNA: TGTGCCAGTAGTGCGGCCCCGACAGTCTACAATCAGCCCCAGCATTTT.

The gene calls are TRBV6-4 and TRBJ2-1, with D possibly TRBD2 on 6 matching bases. The CDR3 loop spans 15 amino acids. Germline lookup yields CDR1 MRHNA and CDR2 SNTAGT. V gave up 0 bases and J gave up 5 bases, with 11 bases separating them. The DNA of the CDR3 is TGTGCCAGCAGTGACTCGATGTGGACTAACAATGAGCAGTTCTTC. This translates into CASSDSMWTNNEQFF.

The CDR3 region has the DNA TGTGCCAGCATAAAGAACAGGGAGGTAGGAGAGCAGTACTTC. Translated, it gives CASIKNREVGEQYF. The chain links TRBV2 to TRBJ2-7, with D possibly called TRBD1 or TRBD2 (6 bases each). CDR1 SNHLY and CDR2 FYNNEI come from the germline V gene. Trimming took 7 bases from V and 7 from J, leaving 20 bases between them. CDR3 size: 14 residues.

The CDR3 DNA reads as TGTGCCAGCAGCTTAGCCGGTACAGGGTGGGAGACCCAGTACTTC. It is translated as CASSLAGTGWETQYF. The V call is TRBV13, the J call TRBJ2-5; D might be TRBD1 (6 bases). The CDR3 length is 15 residues. Trimming removed 1 base from V and 5 bases from J, with 14 bases in between. Germline CDR1 and CDR2: PRHDT and FYEKMQ (reference sequence).

V gene TRBV6-1 combines with J gene TRBJ1-1; the D gene is possibly TRBD1 (6 bases). The V gene lost 10 bases and the J gene lost 4 bases, with 16 bases spanning the gap. Germline CDR1 and CDR2: MNHNS and SASEGT. The CDR3 covers 13 residues. CDR3 protein: CATRGGLATEAFF. The CDR3 nucleotides are TGTGCCACCCGAGGGGGGCTGGCCACTGAAGCTTTCTTT.

The chain has TRBV29-1 and TRBJ2-1; no definite D call. The CDR3 runs 14 residues. Germline-derived CDR1 and CDR2 are SQVTM and ANQGSEA. V dropped 1 base and J dropped 0 bases, with 7 bases sitting between them. The CDR3 DNA reads TGCAGCGTTGAAGTCACGAGCTCCTACAATGAGCAGTTCTTC. Amino acid sequence: CSVEVTSSYNEQFF.

V and J are TRBV7-9 and TRBJ2-7; TRBD2 matches 8 bases. CDR3 length: 15 residues. CDR1 and CDR2 from the germline V gene are SEHNR and FQNEAQ (reference sequence). With 5 bases clipped from V and 0 bases from J, the junction kept 6 bases outside the gene matches. The CDR3 protein is CASSITGTSSYEQYF. The CDR3 coding sequence is TGTGCCAGCAGCATAACCGGGACTAGCTCCTACGAGCAGTACTTC. Filled out from reference TRBV7-9 and TRBJ2-7, the complete variable domain reads DTGVSQNPRHKITKRGQNVTFRCDPISEHNRLYWYRQTLGQGPEFLTYFQNEAQLEKSRLLSDRFSAERPKGSFSTLEIQRTEQGDSAMYLCASSITGTSSYEQYFGPGTRLTVT.

The chain recombines TRBV7-6 with TRBJ2-5; D perhaps matches TRBD2 (7 bases). This CDR3 is 15 amino acids long. Germline CDR1 reads SGHVS; CDR2 reads FNYEAQ. Trimming removed 3 bases at V and 4 bases at J, with 15 bases between. The CDR3 is CASSLGGLTGETQYF. The CDR3 DNA is TGTGCCAGCAGCTTGGGGGGGCTCACGGGAGAGACCCAGTACTTC.

The gene calls are TRBV18 and TRBJ2-3, with no clear D. Germline V gives CDR1 KGHSH, CDR2 LQKENI. The CDR3 is made up of 11 amino acids. The V end was cut by 1 base, the J end by 5 bases, with 1 base between. The CDR3 bases are TGTGCCAGCTCACCACAAGATACGCAGTATTTT. Translating gives CASSPQDTQYF.

V and J are TRBV10-3 and TRBJ2-5; TRBD2 is a possible D gene (6 bases). Germline V gene data show CDR1 as ENHRY and CDR2 as SYGVKD. The germline V and J ends were trimmed by 0 bases and 5 bases, with 13 bases remaining between them. The CDR3 sequence is 15 residues long. CDR3 sequence: CAISESWRGQETQYF. CDR3 DNA sequence: TGTGCCATCAGTGAGTCGTGGAGGGGCCAGGAGACCCAGTACTTC.

CDR3 nucleotide sequence: TGCGCCAGCAGCTTGGCGGGACAGGGCAATTACGAGCAGTACTTC. This codes for CASSLAGQGNYEQYF. The chain uses TRBV5-1 and TRBJ2-7; TRBD1 agrees at 9 bases. This CDR3 has 15 residues. V was pared by 0 bases and J by 4 bases, with 5 bases of the junction left unmatched. From germline, CDR1 is SGHRS and CDR2 YFSETQ.

The chain uses TRBV5-1 and TRBJ1-1; TRBD1 agrees at 9 bases. V dropped 4 bases and J dropped 5; count of bases not matched to a gene: 12. This CDR3 has 16 residues. Germline CDR1 and CDR2: SGHRS and YFSETQ. CDR3 protein: CASSSATQGADTEAFF. The CDR3 DNA reads TGCGCCAGCAGCAGCGCCACACAGGGGGCAGATACTGAAGCTTTCTTT.

The chain couples TRBV6-5 to TRBJ2-1; D is unresolved. The CDR3 is 11 amino acids. Between the trimmed V and J ends, which lost 0 bases and 9 bases, there was a span of 3 bases. Germline lookup yields CDR1 MNHEY and CDR2 SVGAGI. The CDR3 protein is CASSYSGEQFF. The CDR3 nucleotides read TGTGCCAGCAGTTACTCGGGTGAGCAGTTCTTC.

This chain joins TRBV7-6 and TRBJ2-5, with unresolved D. The V and J ends lost 3 bases and 3 bases respectively, with 8 bases between them. Germline values: CDR1 SGHVS, CDR2 FNYEAQ. This CDR3 region has 13 residues. The CDR3 loop reads CASSFSDEETQYF. For the CDR3, the DNA is TGTGCCAGCAGCTTCTCGGATGAAGAGACCCAGTACTTC.